The rows below give T cell receptor beta chains drawn from one sample of a study of shared clonotypes between healthy human individuals. Using immunoSEQ multiplex PCR, the repertoire was profiled, and TCRdb retains in-frame clones only, with some absent. The table records roughly 650,000 clones, approximately 96% of them present only once. Material: naive CD8+ T cells sorted from blood. Receptors originate from a woman aged 25 to 39 in good health. The CDR3 runs from the conserved cysteine through the conserved F or W. The order of the fields is CDR3 protein, CDR3 DNA, V gene, clone size, D gene, J gene. The D gene is left open where the match is weak. Size tells how often a clone was seen (once, few, many) or the class of an expanded clone, and some rows leave it out.

CDR3 protein: CATSRDRGGNYGYTF; CDR3 DNA: TGTGCCACCAGCCGGGACAGGGGAGGGAACTATGGCTACACCTTC; V gene: TRBV15; clone size: .; D gene: TRBD1; J gene: TRBJ1-2
CDR3 protein: CATSHKWGVWNYGYTF; CDR3 DNA: TGTGCCACCAGCCATAAGTGGGGAGTTTGGAACTATGGCTACACCTTC; V gene: TRBV15; clone size: .; D gene: .; J gene: TRBJ1-2
CDR3 protein: CASSLGLANNEQFF; CDR3 DNA: TGTGCCAGCAGCTTGGGACTAGCTAACAATGAGCAGTTCTTC; V gene: TRBV27; clone size: .; D gene: TRBD2; J gene: TRBJ2-1
CDR3 protein: CASSFSPTRYEQYF; CDR3 DNA: TGTGCCAGCAGTTTCTCCCCTACTCGTTACGAGCAGTACTTC; V gene: TRBV27; clone size: once; D gene: .; J gene: TRBJ2-7
CDR3 protein: CASSLSRDRGYQETQYF; CDR3 DNA: TGTGCCAGCAGTTTATCTCGGGACAGGGGGTATCAGGAGACCCAGTACTTC; V gene: TRBV28; clone size: .; D gene: TRBD1; J gene: TRBJ2-5
CDR3 protein: CASSSLLAGAYNEQFF; CDR3 DNA: TGTGCCAGCAGCTCTCTACTAGCGGGAGCCTACAATGAGCAGTTCTTC; V gene: TRBV11-2; clone size: .; D gene: TRBD2; J gene: TRBJ2-1
CDR3 protein: CASSSGGSGNTIYF; CDR3 DNA: TGTGCCAGCAGCTCCGGGGGCTCTGGAAACACCATATATTTT; V gene: TRBV5-8; clone size: .; D gene: .; J gene: TRBJ1-3
CDR3 protein: CAWSVTSRNIQYF; CDR3 DNA: TGTGCCTGGAGTGTCACTAGCAGAAACATTCAGTACTTC; V gene: TRBV30; clone size: .; D gene: .; J gene: TRBJ2-4
CDR3 protein: CASTEGPYNSPLHF; CDR3 DNA: TGTGCCAGCACGGAAGGGCCCTATAATTCACCCCTCCACTTT; V gene: TRBV27; clone size: .; D gene: .; J gene: TRBJ1-6
CDR3 protein: CASRAGQGGNTIYF; CDR3 DNA: TGTGCCAGCAGGGCCGGACAGGGCGGAAACACCATATATTTT; V gene: TRBV2; clone size: .; D gene: TRBD1; J gene: TRBJ1-3
CDR3 protein: CASSQELSQYEQYF; CDR3 DNA: TGTGCCAGCAGCCAAGAGTTAAGTCAATACGAGCAGTACTTC; V gene: TRBV4-2; clone size: .; D gene: .; J gene: TRBJ2-7
CDR3 protein: CASSPTDRTYEQYF; CDR3 DNA: TGTGCCAGCAGTCCCACCGACAGAACCTACGAGCAGTACTTC; V gene: TRBV6-5; clone size: .; D gene: .; J gene: TRBJ2-7
CDR3 protein: CASSLLKATPGDTQYF; CDR3 DNA: TGTGCCAGCAGCTTACTTAAGGCTACCCCGGGGGATACGCAGTATTTT; V gene: TRBV7-9; clone size: .; D gene: .; J gene: TRBJ2-3
CDR3 protein: CSPGVTYEQYF; CDR3 DNA: TGCAGCCCCGGGGTTACCTACGAGCAGTACTTC; V gene: TRBV29-1; clone size: .; D gene: .; J gene: TRBJ2-7
CDR3 protein: CASSPGTSGADTQYF; CDR3 DNA: TGTGCCAGCAGCCCTGGGACTAGCGGGGCAGATACGCAGTATTTT; V gene: TRBV11-2; clone size: .; D gene: TRBD2; J gene: TRBJ2-3
CDR3 protein: CASSLAARTYGYTF; CDR3 DNA: TGTGCCAGCAGTTTAGCTGCACGGACCTATGGCTACACCTTC; V gene: TRBV28; clone size: .; D gene: .; J gene: TRBJ1-2
CDR3 protein: CASSFVGQGTDTQYF; CDR3 DNA: TGTGCCAGCAGCTTCGTAGGTCAGGGGACAGATACGCAGTATTTT; V gene: TRBV7-9; clone size: .; D gene: .; J gene: TRBJ2-3
CDR3 protein: CATSITDSYEQYF; CDR3 DNA: TGTGCCACCAGCATAACGGACAGCTACGAGCAGTACTTC; V gene: TRBV15; clone size: .; D gene: .; J gene: TRBJ2-7
CDR3 protein: CASSFPTRYGDYTQYF; CDR3 DNA: TGTGCCAGCAGTTTTCCGACTAGGTATGGTGATTATACGCAGTATTTT; V gene: TRBV28; clone size: .; D gene: .; J gene: TRBJ2-3
CDR3 protein: CASSTTARLTVVNQPQHF; CDR3 DNA: TGCGCCAGCAGTACAACGGCAAGGCTGACAGTGGTGAATCAGCCCCAGCATTTT; V gene: TRBV10-1; clone size: .; D gene: .; J gene: TRBJ1-5
CDR3 protein: CASSLKIDGTEAFF; CDR3 DNA: TGTGCCAGCAGTCTTAAAATCGATGGCACTGAAGCTTTCTTT; V gene: TRBV6-5; clone size: .; D gene: .; J gene: TRBJ1-1
CDR3 protein: CASSSTSGYEQYF; CDR3 DNA: TGTGCCAGCAGCTCCACTAGCGGCTACGAGCAGTACTTC; V gene: TRBV5-6; clone size: .; D gene: TRBD2; J gene: TRBJ2-7
CDR3 protein: CASSGLAEETQYF; CDR3 DNA: TGTGCCAGCAGTGGACTAGCGGAAGAGACCCAGTACTTC; V gene: TRBV2; clone size: .; D gene: TRBD2; J gene: TRBJ2-5
CDR3 protein: CASSLGRAQPQHF; CDR3 DNA: TGTGCCAGCAGCTTAGGGCGGGCCCAACCCCAGCATTTT; V gene: TRBV13; clone size: .; D gene: .; J gene: TRBJ1-5
CDR3 protein: CASSPGLNTEAFF; CDR3 DNA: TGTGCCAGCAGCCCGGGTTTGAACACTGAAGCTTTCTTT; V gene: TRBV5-4; clone size: .; D gene: .; J gene: TRBJ1-1
CDR3 protein: CASSLRARAQDTQYF; CDR3 DNA: TGTGCCAGCAGCTTAAGGGCGAGGGCCCAAGATACGCAGTATTTT; V gene: TRBV7-9; clone size: .; D gene: .; J gene: TRBJ2-3